The rows below give T cell receptor beta chains drawn from one sample of a study of T cell responses to AZD1222 COVID-19 vaccine. Assay: immunoSEQ multiplex PCR; the TCRdb copy retains only in-frame clones and omits some. The sample consists of approximately 150,000 clones, less than 95% of them appearing once. The source material was peripheral blood, sampled on day 0 of AZD1222 vaccination. The source of these receptors is an adult in good health. CDR3s include the opening cysteine and the closing phenylalanine or tryptophan. A D gene is named only where the DNA matches it firmly. Size is omitted from some rows. Given values are once, few, many or a class for expanded clones.

D	size	V	J	CDR3	DNA
-	-	TRBV6-5	TRBJ1-1	CASRRVGTNTEAFF	TGTGCCAGCAGGAGGGTGGGTACGAACACTGAAGCTTTCTTT
-	-	TRBV4-1	TRBJ2-2	CASSLGSRFAGELFF	TGCGCCAGCAGCCTCGGATCCAGGTTCGCCGGGGAGCTGTTTTTT
-	-	TRBV11-3	TRBJ2-1	CASSLGQEPYNEQFF	TGTGCCAGCAGCTTAGGGCAGGAACCATACAATGAGCAGTTCTTC
-	-	TRBV10-3	TRBJ2-3	CAISEGGTRTVSTDTQYF	TGTGCCATCAGTGAAGGGGGGACAAGGACCGTTAGCACAGATACGCAGTATTTT
-	-	TRBV6-5	TRBJ1-5	CASSYSITSNQPQHF	TGTGCCAGCAGTTACTCGATCACCAGCAATCAGCCCCAGCATTTT
-	-	TRBV10-1	TRBJ2-4	CASSGPIHF	TGCGCCAGCAGTGGCCCCATCCACTTC
TRBD1	-	TRBV5-8	TRBJ1-5	CASSVGTGTHQPQHF	TGTGCCAGCAGCGTGGGGACAGGGACGCATCAGCCCCAGCATTTT
-	-	TRBV19	TRBJ1-1	CASSINRRRQNNTEAFF	TGTGCCAGTAGTATAAATCGGCGACGGCAAAACAACACTGAAGCTTTCTTT
-	-	TRBV2	TRBJ1-5	CASSETGTRQPQHF	TGTGCCAGCAGTGAAACGGGTACCCGACAGCCCCAGCATTTT
-	few	TRBV7-2	TRBJ2-7	CASSSPDRADYEQYF	TGTGCCAGCAGCTCCCCCGATAGGGCAGACTACGAGCAGTACTTC
-	-	TRBV3-1/TRBV3-2	TRBJ1-6	CASSPTGGSPLHF	TGTGCCAGCAGCCCGACCGGGGGTTCACCCCTCCACTTT
-	once	TRBV12-3/TRBV12-4	TRBJ2-5	CASSFGGQETQYF	TGTGCCAGCAGTTTTGGGGGGCAAGAGACCCAGTACTTC